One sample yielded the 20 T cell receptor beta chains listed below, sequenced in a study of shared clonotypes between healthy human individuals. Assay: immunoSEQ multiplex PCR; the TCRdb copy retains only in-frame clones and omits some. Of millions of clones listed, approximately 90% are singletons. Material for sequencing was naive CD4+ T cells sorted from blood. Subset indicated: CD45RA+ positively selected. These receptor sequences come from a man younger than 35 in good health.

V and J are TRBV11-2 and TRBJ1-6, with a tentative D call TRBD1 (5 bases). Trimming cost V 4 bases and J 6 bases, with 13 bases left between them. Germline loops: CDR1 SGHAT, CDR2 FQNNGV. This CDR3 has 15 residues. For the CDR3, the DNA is TGTGCCAGCAGCTCCCAGGGATCGGCTAATTCACCCCTCCACTTT. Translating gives CASSSQGSANSPLHF. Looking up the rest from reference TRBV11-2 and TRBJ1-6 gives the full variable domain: EAGVAQSPRYKIIEKRQSVAFWCNPISGHATLYWYQQILGQGPKLLIQFQNNGVVDDSQLPKDRFSAERLKGVDSTLKIQPAKLEDSAVYLCASSSQGSANSPLHFGNGTRLTVT.

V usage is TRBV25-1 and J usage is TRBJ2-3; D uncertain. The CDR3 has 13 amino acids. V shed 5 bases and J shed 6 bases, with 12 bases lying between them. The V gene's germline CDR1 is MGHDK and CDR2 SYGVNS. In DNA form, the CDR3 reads TGTGCCAGCAGTAAGTACACCCCGGATACGCAGTATTTT. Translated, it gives CASSKYTPDTQYF.

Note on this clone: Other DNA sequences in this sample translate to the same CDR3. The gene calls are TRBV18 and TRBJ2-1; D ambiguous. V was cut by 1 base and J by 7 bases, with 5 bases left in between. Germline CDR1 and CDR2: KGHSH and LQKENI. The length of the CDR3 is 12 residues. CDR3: CASSPLRNEQFF. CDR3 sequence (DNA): TGTGCCAGCTCACCACTAAGGAATGAGCAGTTCTTC. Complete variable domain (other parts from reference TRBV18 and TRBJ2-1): NAGVMQNPRHLVRRRGQEARLRCSPMKGHSHVYWYRQLPEEGLKFMVYLQKENIIDESGMPKERFSAEFPKEGPSILRIQQVVRGDSAAYFCASSPLRNEQFFGPGTRLTVL.

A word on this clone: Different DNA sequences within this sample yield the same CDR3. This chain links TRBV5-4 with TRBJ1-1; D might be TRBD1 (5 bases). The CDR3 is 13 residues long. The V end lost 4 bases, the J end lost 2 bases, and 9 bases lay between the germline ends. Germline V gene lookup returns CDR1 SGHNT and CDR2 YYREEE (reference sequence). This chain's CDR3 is CASSTDSNTEAFF. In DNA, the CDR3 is TGTGCCAGCAGCACTGACAGCAACACTGAAGCTTTCTTT.

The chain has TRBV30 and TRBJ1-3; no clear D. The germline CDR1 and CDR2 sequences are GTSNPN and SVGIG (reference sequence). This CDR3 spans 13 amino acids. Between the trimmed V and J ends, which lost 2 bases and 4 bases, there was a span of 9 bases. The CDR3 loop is CAWSRPGGNTIYF. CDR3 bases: TGTGCCTGGAGTCGTCCAGGAGGAAACACCATATATTTT.

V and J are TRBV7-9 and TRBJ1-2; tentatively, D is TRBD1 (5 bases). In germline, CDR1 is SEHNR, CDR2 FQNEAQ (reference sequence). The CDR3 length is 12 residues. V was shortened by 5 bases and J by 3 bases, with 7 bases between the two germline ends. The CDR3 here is CASSLQDYGYTF. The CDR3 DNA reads TGTGCCAGCAGCCTACAGGACTATGGCTACACCTTC.

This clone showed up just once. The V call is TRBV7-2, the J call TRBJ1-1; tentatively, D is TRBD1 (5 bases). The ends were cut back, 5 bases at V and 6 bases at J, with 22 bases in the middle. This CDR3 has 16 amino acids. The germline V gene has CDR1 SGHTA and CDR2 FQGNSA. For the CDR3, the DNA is TGTGCCAGCAGCCGCTCACTCGGGGCGGCGGAGGCTGAAGCTTTCTTT. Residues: CASSRSLGAAEAEAFF. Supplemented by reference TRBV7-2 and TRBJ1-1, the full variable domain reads GAGVSQSPSNKVTEKGKDVELRCDPISGHTALYWYRQSLGQGLEFLIYFQGNSAPDKSGLPSDRFSAERTGGSVSTLTIQRTQQEDSAVYLCASSRSLGAAEAEAFFGQGTRLTVV.

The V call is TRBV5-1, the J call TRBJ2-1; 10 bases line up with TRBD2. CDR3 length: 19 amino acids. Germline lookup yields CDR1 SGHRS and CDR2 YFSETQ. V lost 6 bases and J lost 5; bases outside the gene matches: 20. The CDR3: CASMYEAGYGLAENNEQFF. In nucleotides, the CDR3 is TGCGCCAGCATGTATGAGGCAGGTTACGGACTAGCGGAGAACAATGAGCAGTTCTTC.

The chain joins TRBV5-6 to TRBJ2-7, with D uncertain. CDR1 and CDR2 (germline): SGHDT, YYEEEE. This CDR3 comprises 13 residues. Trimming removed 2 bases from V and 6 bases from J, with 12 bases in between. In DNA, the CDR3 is TGTGCCAGCAGCTTCCGTAACGCGGCCGAGCAGTACTTC. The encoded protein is CASSFRNAAEQYF.

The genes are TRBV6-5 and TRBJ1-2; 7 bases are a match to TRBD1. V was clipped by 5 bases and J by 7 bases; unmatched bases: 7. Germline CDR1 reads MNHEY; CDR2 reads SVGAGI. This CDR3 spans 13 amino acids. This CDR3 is CASSRQGWSGYTF. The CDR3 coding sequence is TGTGCCAGCAGTCGACAGGGTTGGAGTGGCTACACCTTC.

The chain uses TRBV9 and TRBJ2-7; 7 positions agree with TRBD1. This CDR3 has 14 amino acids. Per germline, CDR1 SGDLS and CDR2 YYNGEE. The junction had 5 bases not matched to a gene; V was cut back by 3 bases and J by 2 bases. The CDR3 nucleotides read TGTGCCAGCAGCGCAGGGACAGACCCCTACGAGCAGTACTTC. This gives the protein CASSAGTDPYEQYF.

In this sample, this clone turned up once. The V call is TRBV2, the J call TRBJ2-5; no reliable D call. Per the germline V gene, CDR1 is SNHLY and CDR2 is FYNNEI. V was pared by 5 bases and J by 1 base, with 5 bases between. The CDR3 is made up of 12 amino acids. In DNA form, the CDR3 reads TGTGCCAGCAGTCTTTCCCAAGAGACCCAGTACTTC. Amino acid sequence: CASSLSQETQYF.

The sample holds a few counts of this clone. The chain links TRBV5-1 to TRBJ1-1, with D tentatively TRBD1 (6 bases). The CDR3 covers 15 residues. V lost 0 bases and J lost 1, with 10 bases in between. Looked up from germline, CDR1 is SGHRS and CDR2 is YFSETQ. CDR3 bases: TGCGCCAGCAGCTTGGCCGCAGGGGCGAACACTGAAGCTTTCTTT. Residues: CASSLAAGANTEAFF.

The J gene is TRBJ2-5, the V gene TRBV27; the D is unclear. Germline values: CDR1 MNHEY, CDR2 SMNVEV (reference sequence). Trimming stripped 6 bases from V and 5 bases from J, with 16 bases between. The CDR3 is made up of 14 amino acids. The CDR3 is CASSLRGVGETQYF. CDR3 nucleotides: TGTGCCAGCAGCCTACGAGGAGTGGGGGAGACCCAGTACTTC.

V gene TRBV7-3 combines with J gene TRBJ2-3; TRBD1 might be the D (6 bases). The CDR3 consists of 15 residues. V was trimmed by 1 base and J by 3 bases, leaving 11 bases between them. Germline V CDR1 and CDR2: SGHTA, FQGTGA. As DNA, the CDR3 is TGTGCCAGCAGCTTAAAGGTTACAGGGACAGATACGCAGTATTTT. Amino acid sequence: CASSLKVTGTDTQYF.

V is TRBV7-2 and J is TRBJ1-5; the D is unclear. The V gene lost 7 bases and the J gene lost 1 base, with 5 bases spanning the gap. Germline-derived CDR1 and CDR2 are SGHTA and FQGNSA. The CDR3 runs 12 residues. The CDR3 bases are TGTGCCAGCAAAACAAGCAATCAGCCCCAGCATTTT. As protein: CASKTSNQPQHF.

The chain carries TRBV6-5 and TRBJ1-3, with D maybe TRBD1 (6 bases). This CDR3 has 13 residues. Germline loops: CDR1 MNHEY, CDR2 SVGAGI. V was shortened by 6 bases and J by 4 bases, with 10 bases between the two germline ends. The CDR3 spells CASRRTAGNTIYF. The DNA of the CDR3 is TGTGCCAGCAGGCGGACAGCCGGAAACACCATATATTTT.

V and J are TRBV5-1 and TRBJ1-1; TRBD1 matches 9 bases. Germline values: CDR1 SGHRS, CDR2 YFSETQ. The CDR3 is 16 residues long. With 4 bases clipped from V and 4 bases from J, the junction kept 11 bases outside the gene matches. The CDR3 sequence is CASSQSYRGPGTEAFF. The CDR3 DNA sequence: TGCGCCAGCAGCCAGTCATACAGGGGGCCGGGCACTGAAGCTTTCTTT.

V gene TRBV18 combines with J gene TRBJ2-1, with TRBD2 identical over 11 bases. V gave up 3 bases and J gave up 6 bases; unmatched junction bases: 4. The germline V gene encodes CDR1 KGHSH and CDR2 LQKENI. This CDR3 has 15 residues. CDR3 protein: CASSPGLADLNEQFF. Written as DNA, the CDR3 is TGTGCCAGCTCACCGGGACTAGCGGATCTCAATGAGCAGTTCTTC.

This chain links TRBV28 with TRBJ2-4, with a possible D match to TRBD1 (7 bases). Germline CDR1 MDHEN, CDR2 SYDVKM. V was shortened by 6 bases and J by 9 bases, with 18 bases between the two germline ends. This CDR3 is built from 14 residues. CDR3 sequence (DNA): TGTGCCAGCAGAACAGGGGAGGTCGGGGGCATTCAGTACTTC. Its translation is CASRTGEVGGIQYF.